This TCR beta chain was recovered during a study of cytomegalovirus exposure and HLA in healthy donors. Study-wide results and limits: For most TCR beta V segments, an earlier analysis put the productive rate at about 90% or about 30% of the time.

This clone was seen a single time. Its antigen is as yet unknown. The PCR made use of 60 Vbeta and 13 Jbeta primers. Clones were read by immunoSEQ multiplex PCR, and TCRdb kept only the in-frame ones, dropping some. Of about 120,000 clones in the sample, roughly four fifths were seen once. Though probably carrying unrecorded immune exposures, donors were nominally healthy at sampling. The specimen sequenced was PBMCs. This clonotype originated in a woman between 35 and 50 years old in good health and CMV-seropositive.

The CDR3 DNA is TGCGCCAGCAACACAGGACAGGGGGAATCGGATGGCTACACCTTC. Its protein product is CASNTGQGESDGYTF. The chain carries TRBV4-3 and TRBJ1-2, with 10 bases that match TRBD1. The V gene's germline CDR1 is LGHNA and CDR2 YSLEER. The ends lost 7 bases at V and 6 bases at J; junction bases unmatched: 11. This CDR3 is 15 amino acids long.